This TCR beta chain originates from a study of T cells in Graves' hyperthyroidism and ophthalmopathy. Study background: Prior to any treatment, at the point of initial diagnosis, peripheral blood was collected. Study-level results: A 13 V-J model separated ophthalmopathy from stable hyperthyroidism.

RNA transcripts gave rise to amplified TCR beta CDR3 regions. TCR CDR3 underwent first-round RT-PCR with the HTBI primer set. Via MiXCR, TCRdb re-called the multiplex PCR reads, giving one row per CDR3 protein. The sample has about 110,000 distinct CDR3 sequences, about 16% seen once; the top ten hold less than 50%. This clonotype was picked up many times. Its matching antigen is unknown. Absence of ophthalmopathy progression within 18 months defined stable Graves' hyperthyroidism. These patients, aged 18 to 65, had recently diagnosed hyperthyroidism lasting under 2 months. With 3 bases clipped from V and 0 bases from J, the junction kept 5 bases outside the gene matches. Germline CDR1 is LGHDT and CDR2 is YNNKEL (reference sequence). CDR3 size: 16 residues.

The gene calls are TRBV3-1 and TRBJ2-7; 10 nucleotides line up with TRBD2. The clonotype was recovered from a woman in her fifties or sixties with Graves' hyperthyroidism. Sequenced material: blood. CDR3 nucleotides: TGTGCCAGCAGCCAGCACGGGACTAGCGTCTCCTACGAGCAGTACTTC. Residues: CASSQHGTSVSYEQYF.